The rows below give T cell receptor beta chains drawn from one sample of a study of T cell responses to AZD1222 COVID-19 vaccine. Profiling relied on immunoSEQ multiplex PCR, and the TCRdb table lists in-frame clones only, not all of them. The table shows roughly 100,000 clones, with 70% to 90% occurring only once. The starting material was peripheral blood, obtained on day 0 of AZD1222 vaccination. The receptors were sampled from an adult in good health. The CDR3 runs from the conserved cysteine through the conserved F or W.

>TRBV28
CASSTPQRGGWPQYF
>TRBV15
CATSTRLAGGTDTQYF
>TRBV27
CASSPQGDSEKLFF
>TRBV12-3/TRBV12-4
CASSFGGELFF
>TRBV15
CATSRGKSSYNSPLHF
>TRBV13
CASSLRGSVYGYTF
>TRBV11-3
CASSFYLSGRDEQFF
>TRBV10-3
CATSGQLPSNEQFF
>TRBV14
CASSQDSPGYNEQFF
>TRBV4-1
CASSQDPRGAYNEQFF
>TRBV6-5
CASSYSNSAGELFF
>TRBV5-5
CASSLGATANTEAFF
>TRBV7-3
CASSPSGTANTEAFF
>TRBV11-2
CASRWSSGELFF
>TRBV5-4
CASNKNSYEQFF
>TRBV27
CAVGANVLTF
>TRBV4-3
CASSQTSGNTIYF
>TRBV6-2/TRBV6-3
CASSLRAGRNEQFF
>TRBV28
CASRTIGTSEYNEQFF
>TRBV9
CASSRTGAISGNTIYF
>TRBV11-3
CASSLTGTGVEKLFF
>TRBV6-2/TRBV6-3
CASSYVATGELFF
>TRBV28
CASSTNPGQGAQVNYGYTF
>TRBV7-2
CASSLIRETVNGQYF
>TRBV7-8
CASSLRGLAGNNEQFF
>TRBV12-3/TRBV12-4
CASRELGTDTQYF
>TRBV28
CASSIRGVAKNIQYF
>TRBV27
CASSIYRGERDGYTF
>TRBV27
CASSRTGELFF
>TRBV6-2/TRBV6-3
CASSYSENTEAFF
>TRBV10-2
CASSAGSAHAYEQYF
>TRBV10-1
CASSASPASTDTQYF
>TRBV11-2
CASSLWAEGGATNEKLFF
>TRBV4-3
CASSQVTPPGETGELFF
>TRBV7-9
CASSPEAYEQYF
>TRBV4-1
CASSRGHAGSTGELFF
>TRBV15
CATSLGRQETQYF
>TRBV7-9
CASSLQGITGELFF
>TRBV24-1
CATTSGHSGANVLTF
>TRBV6-2/TRBV6-3
CASSKRDSGANVLTF
>TRBV14
CASSPSRDSGHQPQHF
>TRBV7-8
CASSRTSGGGAGELFF
>TRBV20-1
CSASPGNYGYTF
>TRBV4-1
CASSQDFYNEQFF
>TRBV5-1
CASREQGNTEAFF
>TRBV3-1/TRBV3-2
CASSHPGLANGRELFF
>TRBV2
CASRGSLRVRTLHF